The 27 T cell receptor beta chains listed next were all sequenced from one sample in a study of cytomegalovirus exposure and HLA in healthy donors. The study ran its PCR with 60 Vbeta and 13 Jbeta primers. Sequenced by immunoSEQ multiplex PCR; TCRdb stores in-frame clones only, minus some. The data hold a few hundred thousand clones, with roughly 89% observed a single time. The sequenced material came from PBMCs. Every receptor here comes from a woman aged 18-29 years in good health and CMV-seronegative.

J is TRBJ2-7 and V is TRBV5-4; 9 bases map to TRBD1. The length of the CDR3 is 15 residues. CDR1 and CDR2 from the germline V gene are SGHNT and YYREEE (reference sequence). With V trimmed by 3 bases and J by 0 bases, 4 bases remained unmatched. CDR3 loop: CASSSKTGGSYEQYF. CDR3 DNA: TGTGCCAGCAGCTCTAAGACAGGGGGCTCCTACGAGCAGTACTTC.

The chain carries TRBV9 and TRBJ2-5, with D tentatively TRBD2 (5 bases). Germline V CDR1 and CDR2: SGDLS, YYNGEE. With 4 bases removed from V and 2 bases from J, the gap between germline ends came to 6 bases. This CDR3 spans 12 amino acids. The CDR3 sequence is CASSTGQETQYF. CDR3 bases: TGTGCCAGCAGCACGGGACAAGAGACCCAGTACTTC.

The chain joins TRBV6-5 to TRBJ2-1; a possible D gene is TRBD1 (5 bases). Trimming cost V 3 bases and J 8 bases, with 8 bases left between them. Germline values: CDR1 MNHEY, CDR2 SVGAGI. CDR3 length: 12 amino acids. The CDR3 loop is CASSYRGHEQFF. CDR3 DNA: TGTGCCAGCAGTTATAGGGGCCATGAGCAGTTCTTC.

This rearrangement joins TRBV28 to TRBJ2-3, with no clear D. The germline V and J ends were trimmed by 6 bases and 2 bases, with 3 bases remaining between them. From germline, CDR1 is MDHEN and CDR2 SYDVKM. The CDR3 runs 11 residues. The CDR3, as DNA: TGTGCCAGCAGCTCCACAGATACGCAGTATTTT. Protein: CASSSTDTQYF.

Written as DNA, the CDR3 is TGCGCCAGCAGCTTGTGGGGGGACTCCACAGATACGCAGTATTTT. Translating gives CASSLWGDSTDTQYF. This chain joins TRBV5-1 and TRBJ2-3, with D tentatively TRBD2 (6 bases). Between the trimmed V and J ends, which lost 1 base and 2 bases, there was a span of 11 bases. The CDR3 is made up of 15 amino acids. Germline V gives CDR1 SGHRS, CDR2 YFSETQ.

This chain links TRBV2 with TRBJ2-7; the D gene is possibly TRBD1 (6 bases). Germline assignment: CDR1 SNHLY and CDR2 FYNNEI. The CDR3 is made up of 14 amino acids. V was trimmed by 4 bases and J by 0 bases, leaving 10 bases between them. This CDR3 reads CASSGQASSYEQYF. The CDR3 nucleotides are TGTGCCAGCAGTGGACAGGCCTCCTCCTACGAGCAGTACTTC.

This clone was counted a single time. The J gene is TRBJ2-7, the V gene TRBV6-5; the match to TRBD2 covers 10 bases. V lost 2 bases to trimming and J lost 3 bases; unmatched junction nucleotides: 4. Germline values: CDR1 MNHEY, CDR2 SVGAGI. The CDR3 is made up of 15 amino acids. The CDR3, as DNA: TGTGCCAGCAGTTACGCCGCTAGCGGGGGCTACGAGCAGTACTTC. Translation gives CASSYAASGGYEQYF.

This clone was recorded only once. The genes are TRBV6-5 and TRBJ1-1; maybe TRBD1 (6 bases). The CDR3 contains 14 residues. The V gene's germline CDR1 is MNHEY and CDR2 SVGAGI. V was pared by 3 bases and J by 4 bases, with 12 bases between. The CDR3 DNA reads as TGTGCCAGCAGTTATCTTGACAGGACCACTGAAGCTTTCTTT. Translating gives CASSYLDRTTEAFF.

The chain employs TRBV7-2 and TRBJ2-4; 16 bases fit TRBD2. The CDR3 spans 19 residues. V was clipped by 5 bases and J by 2 bases; unmatched bases: 9. The germline CDR1 and CDR2 sequences are SGHTA and FQGNSA. This CDR3 is CASSAGTSGGAVSKNIQYF. CDR3 coding DNA: TGTGCCAGCAGCGCCGGGACTAGCGGGGGGGCCGTCTCCAAAAACATTCAGTACTTC.

J is TRBJ1-5 and V is TRBV5-6; 7 positions agree with TRBD1. V lost 0 bases to trimming and J lost 8 bases; unmatched junction nucleotides: 5. This CDR3 has 14 residues. CDR1 and CDR2 (germline): SGHDT, YYEEEE. In DNA form, the CDR3 reads TGTGCCAGCAGCTTGGGGGGACAGAATAAGCCCCAGCATTTT. It is translated as CASSLGGQNKPQHF.

The CDR3 nucleotides are TGTGCCAGCAGGGGAACAGGGCCTGAGCAGTTCTTC. It specifies CASRGTGPEQFF. The chain couples TRBV2 to TRBJ2-1; a weak D match, TRBD1 (6 bases). This CDR3 has 12 amino acids. Per the germline V gene, CDR1 is SNHLY and CDR2 is FYNNEI. Trimming cost V 6 bases and J 9 bases, with 12 bases left between them.

Details on this clone: The identical CDR3 is also encoded by other nucleotide sequences in the sample. The V and J genes are TRBV29-1 and TRBJ1-1; D perhaps matches TRBD1 (5 bases). CDR1 SQVTM and CDR2 ANQGSEA come from the germline V gene. The CDR3 is made up of 12 amino acids. V was pared by 7 bases and J by 2 bases, with 11 bases between. The CDR3 DNA sequence: TGCAGCGCCACTCAGGGTAACACTGAAGCTTTCTTT. Protein sequence: CSATQGNTEAFF.

The rearrangement links TRBV21-1 to TRBJ2-7; the table's D gene call, TRBD2, was not cross checked with the DNA. TRBV21-1 is recorded as a pseudogene. The CDR3 totals 13 residues. The CDR3 DNA sequence: TGTGCCACCCCGGGGGAGGTCAGTTACGAGCAGTACTTC. Its protein is CATPGEVSYEQYF.

The CDR3 sequence: CASSPGRHGYTF. In nucleotides, the CDR3 is TGTGCCAGCAGTCCCGGTCGCCATGGCTACACCTTC. The chain is built from TRBV6-5 and TRBJ1-2, with D hard to call. The V gene lost 5 bases and the J gene lost 6 bases, with 10 bases spanning the gap. The CDR3 has 12 amino acids. Germline V lookup: CDR1 MNHEY, CDR2 SVGAGI.

This chain connects TRBV10-3 to TRBJ2-7; 8 bases are shared with TRBD1. The CDR3 contains 14 residues. Trimming took 3 bases from V and 2 from J; bases not matched to a gene: 3. Germline CDR1 is ENHRY and CDR2 is SYGVKD. The CDR3 loop reads CAISDQGATYEQYF. CDR3 DNA sequence: TGTGCCATCAGTGATCAGGGGGCTACCTACGAGCAGTACTTC.

The chain couples TRBV28 to TRBJ1-2, with D hard to call. Germline values: CDR1 MDHEN, CDR2 SYDVKM. Deletions cut 7 bases from V and 1 base from J, with 16 bases between. There are 15 residues in the CDR3. The CDR3 reads CASTLAGFVNYGYTF. The CDR3 DNA is TGTGCCAGCACCTTGGCGGGTTTCGTTAACTATGGCTACACCTTC.

The chain joins TRBV7-9 to TRBJ1-1; a possible D gene is TRBD1 (6 bases). CDR3 size: 16 residues. The germline gives CDR1 SEHNR, CDR2 FQNEAQ (reference sequence). V was pared by 5 bases and J by 4 bases, with 20 bases between. CDR3 residues: CASSRSGGGPGTEAFF. The CDR3 nucleotides read TGTGCCAGCAGCCGTAGCGGCGGGGGGCCAGGCACTGAAGCTTTCTTT.

This chain joins TRBV13 and TRBJ2-5; D perhaps matches TRBD2 (7 bases). Germline V gene lookup returns CDR1 PRHDT and CDR2 FYEKMQ (reference sequence). V dropped 4 bases and J dropped 0 bases, with 12 bases sitting between them. The CDR3 sequence is 15 residues long. CDR3 region: CASSWGGRDQETQYF. Here the CDR3 DNA reads TGTGCCAGCAGCTGGGGGGGCCGAGACCAAGAGACCCAGTACTTC.

Concerning this clone: Other DNA sequences in this sample translate to the same CDR3. The chain carries TRBV10-1 and TRBJ2-1, with D possibly matching TRBD2 (5 bases). The CDR3 totals 16 residues. V was cut by 3 bases and J by 4 bases, with 16 bases left in between. Germline V gives CDR1 WNHNN, CDR2 SYGVQD (reference sequence). For the CDR3, the DNA is TGCGCCAGCAGTGAACGACATGAGGGCCCTTACAATGAGCAGTTCTTC. Translation: CASSERHEGPYNEQFF.

This clone was seen only a few times. The chain employs TRBV10-3 and TRBJ1-1, with TRBD1 matching 9 bases. This CDR3 has 15 amino acids. J was trimmed by 3 bases and V by 5 bases; bases with no gene match: 7. Germline CDR1 reads ENHRY; CDR2 reads SYGVKD. CDR3 amino acids: CAISRTGEAYTEAFF. In nucleotides, the CDR3 is TGTGCCATCAGTAGGACAGGGGAGGCGTACACTGAAGCTTTCTTT.

The chain joins TRBV10-2 to TRBJ2-5, with 9 bases that match TRBD2. The V and J ends lost 7 bases and 7 bases, in that order; junction bases with no gene match: 7. Per the germline V gene, CDR1 is WSHSY and CDR2 is SAAADI. This CDR3 contains 13 residues. The CDR3 DNA is TGCGCCAGCACCTCTAGCGGGGTCCGGACCCAGTACTTC. This sequence encodes CASTSSGVRTQYF.

This clone was detected only once. V usage is TRBV2 and J usage is TRBJ2-5; TRBD1 might be the D (6 bases). The DNA end favors TRBJ2-7, so the J call may be wrong. The CDR3 has 15 residues. The germline V gene encodes CDR1 SNHLY and CDR2 FYNNEI. The CDR3 nucleotides are TGTGCCAGCAGGACTCCGGGACAAAGGGACTACGAGCAGTACTTC. Amino acids: CASRTPGQRDYEQYF.

The chain joins TRBV6-5 to TRBJ1-1; the D gene is possibly TRBD1 (5 bases). V lost 0 bases, J lost 7 bases, and 18 bases lay in between. This CDR3 is built from 16 residues. Germline CDR1 is MNHEY and CDR2 is SVGAGI. The CDR3 sequence: CASSYSTWDSKIEAFF. The DNA for the CDR3 is TGTGCCAGCAGTTACTCCACATGGGACTCCAAAATTGAAGCTTTCTTT.

The chain links TRBV10-3 to TRBJ1-1, with a tentative D call TRBD1 (5 bases). V lost 4 bases to trimming and J lost 1 base, with 16 bases between them. Per the germline V gene, CDR1 is ENHRY and CDR2 is SYGVKD. The CDR3 is made up of 16 amino acids. CDR3 in amino acids: CAISGPLGHQNTEAFF. The CDR3 DNA reads TGTGCCATCAGTGGGCCGCTAGGACACCAGAACACTGAAGCTTTCTTT.

This chain links TRBV27 with TRBJ1-1; a weak D match, TRBD1 (6 bases). This CDR3 spans 14 amino acids. Per the germline V gene, CDR1 is MNHEY and CDR2 is SMNVEV (reference sequence). V lost 5 bases, J lost 4 bases, and 14 bases lay in between. The CDR3 region is CASSPRGGLTEAFF. The CDR3, as DNA: TGTGCCAGCAGTCCCCGAGGGGGTCTCACTGAAGCTTTCTTT.

The V and J genes are TRBV2 and TRBJ2-1; tentatively, D is TRBD1 (6 bases). Per germline, CDR1 SNHLY and CDR2 FYNNEI. CDR3 length equals 17 residues. V was trimmed by 2 bases and J by 4 bases, leaving 18 bases between them. The CDR3 DNA reads TGTGCCAGCAGTGAAACAGGGCCTGGGCTGCTTTACAATGAGCAGTTCTTC. Translating gives CASSETGPGLLYNEQFF. The full variable domain, its missing parts supplied by reference TRBV2 and TRBJ2-1, is EPEVTQTPSHQVTQMGQEVILRCVPISNHLYFYWYRQILGQKVEFLVSFYNNEISEKSEIFDDQFSVERPDGSNFTLKIRSTKLEDSAMYFCASSETGPGLLYNEQFFGPGTRLTVL.

This chain links TRBV19 with TRBJ2-7, with TRBD1 as a possible D gene (6 bases). The germline V gene has CDR1 LNHDA and CDR2 SQIVND (reference sequence). V gave up 5 bases and J gave up 0 bases, with 11 bases separating them. The CDR3 loop spans 14 amino acids. The DNA for the CDR3 is TGTGCCAGTAGTCCTCGGACAGTCTCCTACGAGCAGTACTTC. Translating gives CASSPRTVSYEQYF.